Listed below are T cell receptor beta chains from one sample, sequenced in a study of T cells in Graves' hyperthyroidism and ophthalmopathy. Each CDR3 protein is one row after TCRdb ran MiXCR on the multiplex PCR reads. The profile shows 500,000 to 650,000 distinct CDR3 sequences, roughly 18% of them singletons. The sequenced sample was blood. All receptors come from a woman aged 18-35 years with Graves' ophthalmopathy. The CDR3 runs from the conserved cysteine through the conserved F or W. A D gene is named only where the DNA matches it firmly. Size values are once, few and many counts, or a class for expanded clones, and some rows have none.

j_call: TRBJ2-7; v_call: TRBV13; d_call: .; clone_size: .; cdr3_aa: CASSVAGQPFYEQYF; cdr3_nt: TGTGCCAGCAGCGTGGCGGGACAGCCTTTCTACGAGCAGTACTTC
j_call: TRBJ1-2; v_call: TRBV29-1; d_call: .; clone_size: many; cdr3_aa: CSVELRGSNYGYTF; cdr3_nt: TGCAGCGTTGAATTAAGGGGGTCGAACTATGGCTACACCTTC
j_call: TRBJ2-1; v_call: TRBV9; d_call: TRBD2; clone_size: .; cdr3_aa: CASSPGLAGVYEQFF; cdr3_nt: TGTGCCAGCAGCCCCGGACTAGCTGGGGTGTATGAGCAGTTCTTC
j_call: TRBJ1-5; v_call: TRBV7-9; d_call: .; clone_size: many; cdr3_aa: CASSQQGDSNQPQHF; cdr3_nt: TGTGCCAGCAGCCAACAGGGAGATAGCAATCAGCCCCAGCATTTT
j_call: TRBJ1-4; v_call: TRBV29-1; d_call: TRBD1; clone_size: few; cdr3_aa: CSVLTGGASIGEKLFF; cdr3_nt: TGCAGCGTCCTCACAGGGGGCGCTTCCATAGGTGAAAAACTGTTTTTT
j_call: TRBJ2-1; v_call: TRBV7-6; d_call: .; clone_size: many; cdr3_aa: CASSRGRSSTYNEQFF; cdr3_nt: TGTGCCAGCAGCCGTGGACGATCGAGCACCTACAATGAGCAGTTCTTC
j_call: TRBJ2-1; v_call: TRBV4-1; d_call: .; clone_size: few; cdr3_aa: CASSQAGLSSYNEQFF; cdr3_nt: TGCGCCAGCAGCCAAGCTGGACTGAGCTCCTACAATGAGCAGTTCTTC
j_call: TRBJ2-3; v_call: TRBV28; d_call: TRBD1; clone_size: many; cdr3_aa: CASSSARQGAGDTQYF; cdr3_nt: TGTGCCAGCAGTTCCGCTCGACAGGGGGCCGGAGATACGCAGTATTTT
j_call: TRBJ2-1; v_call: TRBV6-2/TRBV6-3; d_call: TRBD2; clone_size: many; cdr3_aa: CASSYKPRQRGPGNEQFF; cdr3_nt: TGTGCCAGCAGTTACAAGCCACGTCAGCGGGGGCCGGGGAATGAGCAGTTCTTC
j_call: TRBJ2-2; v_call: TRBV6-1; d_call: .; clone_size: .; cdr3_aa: CASSDLANTGELFF; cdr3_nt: TGTGCCAGCAGTGACCTCGCGAACACCGGGGAGCTGTTTTTT
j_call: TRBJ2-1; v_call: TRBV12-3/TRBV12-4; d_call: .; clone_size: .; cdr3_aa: CASSLAPNNEQFF; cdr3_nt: TGTGCCAGCTCCCTAGCGCCTAACAATGAGCAGTTCTTC
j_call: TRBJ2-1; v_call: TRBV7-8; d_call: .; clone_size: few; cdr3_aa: CASRATGTQGYNEQFF; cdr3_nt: TGTGCCAGCAGAGCCACCGGGACTCAAGGTTACAATGAGCAGTTCTTC
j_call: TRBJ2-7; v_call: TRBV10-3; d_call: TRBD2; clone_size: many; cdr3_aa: CAISESQGTRSYEQYF; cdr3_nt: TGTGCCATCAGTGAGTCACAAGGGACTAGGTCTTACGAGCAGTACTTC
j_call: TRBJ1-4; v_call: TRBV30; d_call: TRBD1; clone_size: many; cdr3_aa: CAWSGQGAEKLFF; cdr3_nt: TGTGCCTGGAGTGGACAGGGGGCTGAAAAACTGTTTTTT
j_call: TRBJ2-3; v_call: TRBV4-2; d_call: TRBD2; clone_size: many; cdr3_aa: CASSQEEGLAGPDTQYF; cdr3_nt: TGTGCCAGCAGCCAAGAAGAAGGACTAGCGGGACCAGATACGCAGTATTTT
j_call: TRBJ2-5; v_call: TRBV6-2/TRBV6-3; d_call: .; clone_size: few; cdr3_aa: CASSYSGGLYQETQYF; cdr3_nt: TGTGCCAGCAGTTACTCTGGGGGACTGTACCAAGAGACCCAGTACTTC
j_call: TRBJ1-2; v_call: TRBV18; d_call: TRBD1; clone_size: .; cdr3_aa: CASSLKDRGSEGYTF; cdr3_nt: TGTGCCAGCTCACTAAAGGACAGGGGGTCTGAAGGCTACACCTTC
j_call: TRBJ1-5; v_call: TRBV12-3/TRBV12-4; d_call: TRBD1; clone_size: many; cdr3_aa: CASRKQGWGEGNQPQHF; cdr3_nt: TGTGCCAGCAGGAAACAGGGGTGGGGAGAGGGCAATCAGCCCCAGCATTTT
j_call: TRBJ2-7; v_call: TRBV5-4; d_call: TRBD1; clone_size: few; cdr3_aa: CASSLRQGVPQYF; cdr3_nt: TGTGCCAGCAGCCTGCGACAGGGGGTCCCGCAGTACTTC
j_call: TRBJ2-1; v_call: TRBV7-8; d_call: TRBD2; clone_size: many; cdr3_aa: CASSGLAGIYNEQFF; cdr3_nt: TGTGCCAGCAGCGGACTAGCGGGAATCTACAATGAGCAGTTCTTC
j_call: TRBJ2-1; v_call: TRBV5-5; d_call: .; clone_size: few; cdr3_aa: CASSQGQNSYNEQFF; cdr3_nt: TGCGCCAGCAGCCAAGGACAAAACTCCTACAATGAGCAGTTCTTC
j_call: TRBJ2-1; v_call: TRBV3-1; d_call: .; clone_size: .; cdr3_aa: CASSQGQGYNEQFF; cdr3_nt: TGTGCCAGCAGCCAAGGACAAGGGTACAATGAGCAGTTCTTC
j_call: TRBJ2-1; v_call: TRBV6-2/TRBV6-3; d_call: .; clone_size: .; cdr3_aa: CASSTTNEQFF; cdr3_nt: TGTGCCAGCAGTACGACTAATGAGCAGTTCTTC
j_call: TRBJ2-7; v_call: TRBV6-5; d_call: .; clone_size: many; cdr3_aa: CASSYGTGTYEQYF; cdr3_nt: TGTGCCAGCAGTTACGGGACGGGGACCTACGAGCAGTACTTC
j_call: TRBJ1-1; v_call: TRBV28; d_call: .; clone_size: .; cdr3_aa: CASRSGVTEAFF; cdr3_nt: TGTGCCAGCCGGTCGGGCGTCACTGAAGCTTTCTTT
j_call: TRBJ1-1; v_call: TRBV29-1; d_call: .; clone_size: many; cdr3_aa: CSVEERDGGTEAFF; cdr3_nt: TGCAGCGTTGAAGAACGGGATGGGGGCACTGAAGCTTTCTTT
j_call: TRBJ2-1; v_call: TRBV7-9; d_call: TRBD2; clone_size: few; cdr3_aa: CASSLAETSGISYMNNEQFF; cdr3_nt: TGTGCCAGCAGCTTAGCGGAAACTAGCGGCATTTCATATATGAACAATGAGCAGTTCTTC
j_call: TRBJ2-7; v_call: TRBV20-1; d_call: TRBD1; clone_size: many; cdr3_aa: CSAKGQGQAAYEQYF; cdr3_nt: TGCAGTGCTAAGGGTCAAGGACAGGCCGCCTACGAGCAGTACTTC
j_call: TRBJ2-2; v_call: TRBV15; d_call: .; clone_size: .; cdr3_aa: CATSRETRNTGELFF; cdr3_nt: TGTGCCACCAGCAGAGAGACCCGAAACACCGGGGAGCTGTTTTTT
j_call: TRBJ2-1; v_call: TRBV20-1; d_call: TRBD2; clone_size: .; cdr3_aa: CSARDRSSGTPYNEQFF; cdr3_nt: TGCAGTGCTAGAGATAGGTCCAGCGGGACCCCCTACAATGAGCAGTTCTTC
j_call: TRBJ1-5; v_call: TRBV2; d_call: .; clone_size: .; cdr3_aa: CASRGDPSNQPQHF; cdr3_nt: TGTGCCAGCAGGGGGGACCCTAGCAATCAGCCCCAGCATTTT
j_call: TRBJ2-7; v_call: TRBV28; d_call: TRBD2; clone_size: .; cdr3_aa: CASSFNAGREPYEQYF; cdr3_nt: TGTGCCAGCAGTTTTAACGCAGGGAGGGAACCCTACGAGCAGTACTTC
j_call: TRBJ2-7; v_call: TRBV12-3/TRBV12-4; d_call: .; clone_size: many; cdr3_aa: CASSLRSPSQQYF; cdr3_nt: TGTGCCAGCAGCCTTCGGTCCCCTAGCCAGCAGTACTTC
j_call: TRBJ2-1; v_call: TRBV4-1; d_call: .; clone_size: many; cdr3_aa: CASSQVLESSYNEQFF; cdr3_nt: TGCGCCAGCAGCCAAGTCCTGGAGAGCTCCTACAATGAGCAGTTCTTC
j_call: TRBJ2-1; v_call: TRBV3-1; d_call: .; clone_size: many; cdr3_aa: CASALSSVGNEQFF; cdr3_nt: TGTGCCAGCGCCCTTTCGTCGGTAGGGAATGAGCAGTTCTTC
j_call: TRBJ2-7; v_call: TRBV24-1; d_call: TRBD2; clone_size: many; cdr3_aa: CATSDGTSGAYEQYF; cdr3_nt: TGTGCCACCAGTGACGGGACTAGCGGAGCCTACGAGCAGTACTTC
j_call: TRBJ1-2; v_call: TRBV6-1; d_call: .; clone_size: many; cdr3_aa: CASSEVLSYGYTF; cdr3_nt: TGTGCCAGCAGTGAAGTACTTTCCTATGGCTACACCTTC
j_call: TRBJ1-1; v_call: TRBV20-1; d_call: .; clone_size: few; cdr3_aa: CSAQIANTEAFF; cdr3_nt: TGCAGTGCGCAAATCGCGAACACTGAAGCTTTCTTT
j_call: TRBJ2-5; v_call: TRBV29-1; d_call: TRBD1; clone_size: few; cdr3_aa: CSVERDRGETQYF; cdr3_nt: TGCAGCGTTGAAAGGGACAGGGGGGAGACCCAGTACTTC
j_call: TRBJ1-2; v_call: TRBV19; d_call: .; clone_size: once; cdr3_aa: CASSPLAETNYGYTF; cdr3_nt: TGTGCCAGTAGTCCTCTAGCGGAAACTAACTATGGCTACACCTTC
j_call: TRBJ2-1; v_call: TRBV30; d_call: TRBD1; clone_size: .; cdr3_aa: CAWSTGTGYNEQFF; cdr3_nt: TGTGCCTGGAGTACCGGGACAGGGTATAATGAGCAGTTCTTC
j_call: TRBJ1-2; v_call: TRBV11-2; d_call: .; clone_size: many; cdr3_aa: CASSHSSGRGGYTF; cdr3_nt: TGTGCCAGCAGCCACTCATCGGGCCGAGGGGGCTACACCTTC
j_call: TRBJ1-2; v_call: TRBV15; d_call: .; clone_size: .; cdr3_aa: CATSSPNRSSVSYGYTF; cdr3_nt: TGTGCCACCAGCAGCCCCAACCGCAGTTCTGTGAGCTATGGCTACACCTTC
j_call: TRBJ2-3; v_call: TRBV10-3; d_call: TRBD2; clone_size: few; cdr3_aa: CATLAGGADTQYF; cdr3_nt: TGTGCCACCTTAGCGGGAGGGGCGGATACGCAGTATTTT